This TCR beta chain emerged from a study of cytomegalovirus exposure and HLA in healthy donors. A remark on this clone: Antigen unknown.

PCR involved 60 Vbeta and 13 Jbeta primers. Repertoires were generated with immunoSEQ multiplex PCR, while TCRdb's copy carries only in-frame clones and drops some. The sample gives about 230,000 clones, roughly 89% of which show up once; 1% is in the top ten. Study-wide points: Analysis was carried out at a later point, and it linked a missense DCLRE1C variant to TCR beta V- and J-gene trimming.

This CDR3 region has 15 residues. V lost 6 bases, J lost 4 bases, and 4 bases stayed unmatched. From germline, CDR1 is MGHDK and CDR2 SYGVNS. The chain links TRBV25-1 to TRBJ1-3; 12 bases line up with TRBD1. This TCR derives from a young woman in good health and CMV-seronegative. Material for sequencing was PBMCs. The CDR3 loop is CASSPGQGAGNTIYF. Here the CDR3 DNA reads TGTGCCAGCAGCCCGGGACAGGGGGCCGGAAACACCATATATTTT.